The 30 T cell receptor beta chains below were found in one sample sequenced in a study of CD8 T cells in Susac syndrome. It was with random hexamers that roughly 0.5 to 1 ug RNA was reverse transcribed. TCRdb passed the immunoSEQ multiplex PCR reads through MiXCR, listing each CDR3 protein once. Among approximately 210,000 distinct CDR3 sequences listed, about 96% were seen once. The sample taken for sequencing was CD4+ T cells from PBMCs. The receptors were gathered from a human donor with multiple sclerosis.

This sequence joins TRBV30 and TRBJ1-2; D may be TRBD1 (6 bases). The V end was cut by 2 bases, the J end by 4 bases, with 11 bases between. Germline CDR1 is GTSNPN and CDR2 is SVGIG (reference sequence). The CDR3 is made up of 13 amino acids. As DNA, the CDR3 is TGTGCCTGGAGTCTTCAGGGGTCCTATGGCTACACCTTC. The encoded protein is CAWSLQGSYGYTF.

This chain links TRBV12-3 or TRBV12-4 with TRBJ2-2; D not resolved. The CDR3 covers 14 residues. V dropped 3 bases and J dropped 1 base, with 6 bases sitting between them. The CDR3 sequence is CASSFSVNTGELFF. The CDR3 bases are TGTGCCAGCAGTTTCTCCGTGAACACCGGGGAGCTGTTTTTT.

The gene calls are TRBV14 and TRBJ2-7, with D perhaps TRBD1 (5 bases). From germline, CDR1 is SGHDN and CDR2 FVKESK. V was trimmed by 4 bases and J by 5 bases, leaving 12 bases between them. This CDR3 has 13 amino acids. Written as DNA, the CDR3 is TGTGCCAGCAGCCGCCGCAGGGCCCACGAGCAGTACTTC. Its translation is CASSRRRAHEQYF.

This rearrangement joins TRBV15 to TRBJ1-5; 7 nucleotides match TRBD1. The germline V gene has CDR1 LNHNV and CDR2 YYDKDF (reference sequence). With 5 bases clipped from V and 6 bases from J, the junction kept 13 bases outside the gene matches. This CDR3 is built from 16 residues. This chain's CDR3 is CATSSRDRTGGQPQHF. The CDR3 region has the DNA TGTGCCACCAGCTCACGGGACAGAACCGGAGGTCAGCCCCAGCATTTT.

J is TRBJ2-4 and V is TRBV12-3 or TRBV12-4; weak D call: TRBD1 (5 bases). Trimming removed 7 bases at V and 0 bases at J, with 13 bases between. The CDR3 length is 15 residues. CDR3 sequence: CASTPDILAKNIQYF. The CDR3 nucleotides are TGTGCCAGCACCCCGGACATCCTAGCCAAAAACATTCAGTACTTC.

The rearrangement uses TRBV7-8 and TRBJ1-4; D might be TRBD1 (5 bases). The germline gives CDR1 SGHVS, CDR2 FQNEAQ. The CDR3 spans 15 residues. Trimming took off 0 bases at V and 6 bases at J, with 11 bases between the two ends. The CDR3 spells CASSLAGGVHEKLFF. The CDR3 bases are TGTGCCAGCAGCTTAGCGGGGGGGGTGCATGAAAAACTGTTTTTT.

V usage is TRBV15 and J usage is TRBJ1-1; unclear D gene. Trimming pared 0 bases from V and 4 bases from J, leaving 3 bases between. The CDR3 covers 12 residues. Germline V gene data show CDR1 as LNHNV and CDR2 as YYDKDF (reference sequence). The chain's CDR3 is CATSRDFTEAFF. The CDR3 DNA reads as TGTGCCACCAGCAGAGATTTCACTGAAGCTTTCTTT.

The chain uses TRBV9 and TRBJ2-7, with a possible D match to TRBD2 (6 bases). Trimming left V 0 bases short and J 6 bases short, with 13 bases between. Germline V gene data show CDR1 as SGDLS and CDR2 as YYNGEE. This CDR3 spans 14 amino acids. The CDR3 here is CASSVESSAVEQYF. CDR3 sequence (DNA): TGTGCCAGCAGCGTAGAGTCTAGCGCGGTCGAGCAGTACTTC.

The CDR3 loop reads CSVATGANQPQHF. CDR3 nucleotides: TGCAGCGTTGCTACAGGGGCGAATCAGCCCCAGCATTTT. This chain uses TRBV29-1 with TRBJ1-5; 7 nucleotides match TRBD1. The germline gives CDR1 SQVTM, CDR2 ANQGSEA. V dropped 4 bases and J dropped 4; count of bases not matched to a gene: 4. This CDR3 comprises 13 residues.

This clonotype was detected once. This chain joins TRBV7-9 and TRBJ2-6; no definite D call. The V end was cut by 0 bases, the J end by 2 bases, with 5 bases between. CDR1 is SEHNR and CDR2 is FQNEAQ in the germline V gene (reference sequence). This CDR3 spans 15 amino acids. The DNA of the CDR3 is TGTGCCAGCAGCTTAGCTGTAGCTGGGGCCAACGTCCTGACTTTC. Translating gives CASSLAVAGANVLTF.

The chain links TRBV12-3 or TRBV12-4 to TRBJ2-5; D remains ambiguous. The CDR3 totals 14 residues. V was trimmed by 3 bases and J by 0 bases, leaving 8 bases between them. The CDR3 sequence is CASSLTKYQETQYF. The CDR3 nucleotides are TGTGCCAGCAGTTTGACAAAATACCAAGAGACCCAGTACTTC.

This clonotype was found once. The chain couples TRBV20-1 to TRBJ2-7, with 9 bases that match TRBD1. Trimming cost V 5 bases and J 5 bases; bases outside gene matches: 4. CDR3 length: 12 amino acids. Germline V gene lookup returns CDR1 DFQATT and CDR2 SNEGSKA (reference sequence). CDR3 sequence: CSADRGKNEQYF. CDR3 DNA sequence: TGCAGTGCTGACAGGGGGAAGAACGAGCAGTACTTC.

This clonotype has only a few counts. This CDR3 reads CSVEEGGIREQYF. As DNA, the CDR3 is TGCAGCGTTGAAGAAGGCGGGATCAGGGAGCAGTACTTC. The chain uses TRBV29-1 and TRBJ2-7; D is possibly TRBD2 (6 bases). V was cut by 0 bases and J by 7 bases, with 13 bases left in between. Germline values: CDR1 SQVTM, CDR2 ANQGSEA. The CDR3 is 13 amino acids.

The chain combines TRBV18 with TRBJ2-7, with 14 bases aligning to TRBD2. The germline CDR1 and CDR2 sequences are KGHSH and LQKENI. There are 17 residues in the CDR3. Trimming cost V 3 bases and J 6 bases; bases outside gene matches: 10. CDR3 in DNA: TGTGCCAGCTCACCGACTAGCGGGAGGGGTTCGTGGGGCGAGCAGTACTTC. It is translated as CASSPTSGRGSWGEQYF.

The chain employs TRBV3-1 and TRBJ1-1; 11 bases match TRBD1. The CDR3 consists of 14 residues. V gave up 4 bases and J gave up 5 bases; unmatched junction bases: 3. Germline V lookup: CDR1 LGHDT, CDR2 YNNKEL (reference sequence). In DNA, the CDR3 is TGTGCCAGCAGCCCCGGGACAGGGGGGACTGAAGCTTTCTTT. The encoded protein is CASSPGTGGTEAFF.

This clonotype is a singleton in its sample. V gene TRBV5-1 combines with J gene TRBJ1-2, with 8 nucleotides matching TRBD1. The V gene's germline CDR1 is SGHRS and CDR2 YFSETQ. The V gene end was trimmed by 4 bases and the J gene end by 8 bases; junction bases not matched to a gene: 16. The CDR3 runs 16 residues. The CDR3 sequence: CASSPNVGQGAFGYTF. CDR3 nucleotides: TGCGCCAGCAGCCCCAACGTGGGGCAGGGGGCCTTCGGCTACACCTTC.

V gene TRBV3-1 combines with J gene TRBJ1-2, with a possible D match to TRBD1 (5 bases). The CDR3 totals 14 residues. The germline V and J ends were trimmed by 4 bases and 2 bases, with 11 bases remaining between them. Per germline, CDR1 LGHDT and CDR2 YNNKEL (reference sequence). The CDR3 region has the DNA TGTGCCAGCAGCCCCTCCTGGGGGAACTATGGCTACACCTTC. This codes for CASSPSWGNYGYTF.

The chain employs TRBV9 and TRBJ2-7; D unclear. CDR1 SGDLS and CDR2 YYNGEE come from the germline V gene. This CDR3 is built from 15 residues. V dropped 4 bases and J dropped 0 bases, with 14 bases sitting between them. This CDR3 reads CASSPTDLTSYEQYF. The CDR3, as DNA: TGTGCCAGCAGCCCCACAGACTTAACCTCCTACGAGCAGTACTTC.

This rearrangement joins TRBV12-3 or TRBV12-4 to TRBJ2-6; D is uncertain. The V end lost 2 bases, the J end lost 3 bases, and 2 bases lay between the germline ends. The CDR3 has 13 amino acids. The CDR3 nucleotides read TGTGCCAGCAGTTTAATTGGGGCCAACGTCCTGACTTTC. It is translated as CASSLIGANVLTF.

The rearrangement joins TRBV20-1 to TRBJ2-1; 11 nucleotides agree with TRBD2. J was trimmed by 6 bases and V by 5 bases; bases with no gene match: 6. The CDR3 is 14 amino acids. Per germline, CDR1 DFQATT and CDR2 SNEGSKA (reference sequence). CDR3 sequence: CSADNSGGANEQFF. Written as DNA, the CDR3 is TGCAGTGCTGACAATAGCGGGGGGGCCAATGAGCAGTTCTTC.

This clonotype was picked up one time. The gene calls are TRBV4-1 and TRBJ2-7; D could derive from TRBD1 or TRBD2 (5 bases each). This CDR3 comprises 14 residues. The germline CDR1 and CDR2 sequences are MGHRA and YSYEKL. V was pared by 4 bases and J by 5 bases, with 15 bases between. In nucleotides, the CDR3 is TGCGCCAGCAGCCTCGGGACCGCTCACGACGAGCAGTACTTC. Protein product: CASSLGTAHDEQYF.

This rearrangement joins TRBV15 to TRBJ1-2; D remains ambiguous. The V and J ends lost 0 bases and 2 bases respectively, with 7 bases between them. Germline values: CDR1 LNHNV, CDR2 YYDKDF (reference sequence). This CDR3 comprises 14 residues. In DNA, the CDR3 is TGTGCCACCAGCAGAGACGGACTAAACTATGGCTACACCTTC. Its protein is CATSRDGLNYGYTF. Combining the CDR3 with reference TRBV15 and TRBJ1-2 gives the whole variable domain DAMVIQNPRYQVTQFGKPVTLSCSQTLNHNVMYWYQQKSSQAPKLLFHYYDKDFNNEADTPDNFQSRRPNTSFCFLDIRSPGLGDTAMYLCATSRDGLNYGYTFGSGTRLTVV.

This rearrangement joins TRBV3-1 to TRBJ2-6; D not certain. The CDR3 runs 16 residues. Trimming removed 0 bases at V and 4 bases at J, with 10 bases between. The germline gives CDR1 LGHDT, CDR2 YNNKEL (reference sequence). The CDR3 DNA follows: TGTGCCAGCAGCCAAGATTGGTCTCGGGGGGCCAACGTCCTGACTTTC. Translation gives CASSQDWSRGANVLTF.

In DNA, the CDR3 is TGTGCCAGCTCACCCACAGGGTTCTACGAGCAGTACTTC. It is translated as CASSPTGFYEQYF. The chain combines TRBV18 with TRBJ2-7; D possibly corresponds to TRBD1 (6 bases). V was cut by 3 bases and J by 3 bases, with 9 bases left in between. CDR3 length: 13 residues. Per germline, CDR1 KGHSH and CDR2 LQKENI.

CDR3 DNA: TGTGCCAGCAGCTTAGGCGGCGGGGTCCCTACGGAGCAGTACTTC. This gives the protein CASSLGGGVPTEQYF. The V call is TRBV7-2, the J call TRBJ2-7; TRBD2 is a possible D gene (6 bases). Deletions cut 1 base from V and 7 bases from J, with 17 bases between. Germline loops: CDR1 SGHTA, CDR2 FQGNSA. There are 15 residues in the CDR3. The whole variable domain, filled in from reference TRBV7-2 and TRBJ2-7, reads GAGVSQSPSNKVTEKGKDVELRCDPISGHTALYWYRQSLGQGLEFLIYFQGNSAPDKSGLPSDRFSAERTGGSVSTLTIQRTQQEDSAVYLCASSLGGGVPTEQYFGPGTRLTVT.

The chain carries TRBV7-9 and TRBJ2-2; D is perhaps TRBD1 (5 bases). Trimming stripped 5 bases from V and 1 base from J, with 14 bases between. CDR1 is SEHNR and CDR2 is FQNEAQ in the germline V gene (reference sequence). This CDR3 has 16 amino acids. CDR3 protein: CASSPRQILNTGELFF. The CDR3 DNA is TGTGCCAGCAGCCCCCGACAGATCCTGAACACCGGGGAGCTGTTTTTT. Using reference TRBV7-9 and TRBJ2-2 for the parts outside the CDR3, the full variable domain is DTGVSQNPRHKITKRGQNVTFRCDPISEHNRLYWYRQTLGQGPEFLTYFQNEAQLEKSRLLSDRFSAERPKGSFSTLEIQRTEQGDSAMYLCASSPRQILNTGELFFGEGSRLTVL.

This clonotype was picked up one time. The chain carries TRBV7-9 and TRBJ2-1, with TRBD2 identical over 9 bases. This CDR3 is built from 18 residues. Germline-derived CDR1 and CDR2 are SEHNR and FQNEAQ (reference sequence). Trimming took 2 bases from V and 0 from J; bases not matched to a gene: 8. The CDR3 coding sequence is TGTGCCAGCAGCTTAAGCCGGCTAGCGGGGATCTCCTACAATGAGCAGTTCTTC. Protein sequence: CASSLSRLAGISYNEQFF.

The V and J genes are TRBV30 and TRBJ2-2; 10 nucleotides agree with TRBD1. The CDR3 covers 18 residues. V trimming: 2 bases; J trimming: 6 bases; junction bases outside the gene matches: 15. Germline V gives CDR1 GTSNPN, CDR2 SVGIG (reference sequence). The CDR3 DNA reads TGTGCCTGGAGTCCCGCCGGGACAGGGGAATGGGGGCCCGGGGAGCTGTTTTTT. Its protein is CAWSPAGTGEWGPGELFF.

V and J are TRBV28 and TRBJ2-3; D remains unclear. CDR3 length equals 12 residues. V was trimmed by 2 bases and J by 8 bases, leaving 8 bases between them. Germline V gene lookup returns CDR1 MDHEN and CDR2 SYDVKM. The CDR3 sequence is CASSLGQSTQYF. The CDR3 region has the DNA TGTGCCAGCAGTTTAGGTCAGTCTACGCAGTATTTT.

The rearrangement joins TRBV5-4 to TRBJ1-3, with D maybe TRBD1 (6 bases). Germline CDR1 SGHNT, CDR2 YYREEE (reference sequence). The CDR3 sequence is 17 residues long. The V end lost 3 bases, the J end lost 4 bases, and 20 bases lay between the germline ends. CDR3 sequence (DNA): TGTGCCAGCAGCTCGCAAGGGACATTGACAAACGGAAACACCATATATTTT. This encodes CASSSQGTLTNGNTIYF.